Given below is one T cell receptor (beta chain) in context. This entry belongs to a study of blood T cell repertoires in COVID-19. Study details: Some COVID-19 samples were acute and others convalescent; all came from the United States, Italy and Spain. PBMCs, B-cell-depleted T cells, or T cells provided the cDNA or gDNA that made up the material.

In the study's own analysis: Amplification of reference gene primers was used by the study to estimate nucleated cell counts. Profiled with immunoSEQ multiplex PCR; TCRdb holds only in-frame clones, not every one. V and J calls plus clone size are reproduced from that table; the DNA served to infer D and trimming. The table includes about 140,000 clones, over 80% detected once. The CDR3 is 14 residues long. V was pared by 6 bases and J by 5 bases, with 7 bases of the junction left unmatched. The germline V gene has CDR1 SGDLS and CDR2 YYNGEE. The source of this sequence is a woman aged 45-60 years with acute or convalescent COVID-19. Sequenced material: peripheral blood. The chain uses TRBV9 and TRBJ2-2, with 7 bases lining up with TRBD2. The chain's CDR3 is CASNRQGGTGELFF. CDR3 nucleotide sequence: TGTGCCAGCAATAGGCAGGGAGGGACCGGGGAGCTGTTTTTT.